The sequence of this TCR beta chain was determined in a study of response to subunit inactivated influenza vaccine. Regarding the study as a whole: It was the authors' suggestion that each seasonal influenza vaccination recruits few new T cells.

For this clonotype: What it recognizes is unknown.

MiXCR was run by TCRdb on the RT-PCR reads, yielding one entry per CDR3 protein. The sample lists 530,000 or so distinct CDR3 sequences; roughly 15% were seen once. The CDR3 length is 14 residues. From germline, CDR1 is SGHAT and CDR2 FQNNGV. Trimming left V 2 bases short and J 5 bases short, with 12 bases between. The specimen was PBMCs from blood, collected approximately 12 days after vaccination. The chain links TRBV11-2 to TRBJ2-5; D not certain. This receptor was obtained from a man aged 50 or older who received an inactivated influenza vaccine. CDR3 region: CASSLRSLQETQYF. In DNA, the CDR3 is TGTGCCAGCAGCTTACGCAGCCTCCAGGAGACCCAGTACTTC. Combining the CDR3 with reference TRBV11-2 and TRBJ2-5 gives the whole variable domain EAGVAQSPRYKIIEKRQSVAFWCNPISGHATLYWYQQILGQGPKLLIQFQNNGVVDDSQLPKDRFSAERLKGVDSTLKIQPAKLEDSAVYLCASSLRSLQETQYFGPGTRLLVL.